The 23 T cell receptor beta chains presented below share a single source sample, sequenced in a study of spatial heterogeneity in lung cancer. Time point indicated: sample taken at primary tumor resection. A single record per CDR3 protein comes from TCRdb applying MiXCR to the 5' RACE reads. The sample contains tens of thousands of distinct CDR3 sequences, roughly 12% of which appear only once. Sample: PBMCs, taken at surgery. These receptor sequences come from a male donor with early-stage non-small cell lung cancer.

This clonotype was picked up a small number of times. This sequence joins TRBV4-2 and TRBJ1-1; D gene unclear. The germline gives CDR1 LGHNA, CDR2 YNFKEQ. This CDR3 spans 13 amino acids. Trimming left V 0 bases short and J 4 bases short, with 6 bases between. CDR3 loop: CASSQDSGTEAFF. CDR3 DNA sequence: TGTGCCAGCAGCCAAGACTCGGGCACTGAAGCTTTCTTT.

The gene calls are TRBV5-1 and TRBJ2-1, with TRBD2 matching over 7 bases. The V and J ends lost 5 bases and 0 bases, in that order; junction bases with no gene match: 8. In germline, CDR1 is SGHRS, CDR2 YFSETQ. CDR3 length: 16 amino acids. CDR3 DNA sequence: TGCGCCAGCAGTCGCGAGCGGACTAGCTCCTACAATGAGCAGTTCTTC. Amino acid sequence: CASSRERTSSYNEQFF.

This clonotype occurred many times. V gene TRBV7-9 combines with J gene TRBJ1-1, with 7 bases that match TRBD1. The germline CDR1 and CDR2 sequences are SEHNR and FQNEAQ (reference sequence). With V trimmed by 2 bases and J by 4 bases, 4 bases remained unmatched. The CDR3 totals 14 residues. CDR3 loop: CASSLTGAGTEAFF. In nucleotides, the CDR3 is TGTGCCAGCAGCTTAACAGGGGCGGGCACTGAAGCTTTCTTT.

This clonotype has at least ten counts. This chain links TRBV10-3 with TRBJ2-7; D perhaps matches TRBD2 (7 bases). Germline V gene lookup returns CDR1 ENHRY and CDR2 SYGVKD. The CDR3 is made up of 15 amino acids. Between the trimmed V and J ends, which lost 8 bases and 1 base, there was a span of 18 bases. CDR3 DNA sequence: TGTGCCATCTCCCTTCGCGGGGGCTTGTCCTACGAGCAGTACTTC. It encodes CAISLRGGLSYEQYF.

This clonotype was seen a few times. This sequence joins TRBV7-8 and TRBJ1-2; 7 bases fit TRBD1. The ends lost 0 bases at V and 4 bases at J; junction bases unmatched: 11. Germline CDR1 SGHVS, CDR2 FQNEAQ. The CDR3 loop spans 17 amino acids. The CDR3 bases are TGTGCCAGCAGCTTAGCGTTTTTCTCAAGGGGGCCCTATGGCTACACCTTC. This gives the protein CASSLAFFSRGPYGYTF. Full variable domain (remainder filled in from reference TRBV7-8 and TRBJ1-2): GAGVSQSPRYKVAKRGQDVALRCDPISGHVSLFWYQQALGQGPEFLTYFQNEAQLDKSGLPSDRFFAERPEGSVSTLKIQRTQQEDSAVYLCASSLAFFSRGPYGYTFGSGTRLTVV.

This clonotype showed up many times. The chain carries TRBV12-3 or TRBV12-4 and TRBJ1-1; D possibly corresponds to TRBD1 (6 bases). V gave up 1 base and J gave up 4 bases, with 13 bases separating them. The CDR3 is 15 residues long. This CDR3 reads CASSLVGVGATEAFF. CDR3 DNA: TGTGCCAGCAGTTTAGTTGGGGTGGGGGCCACTGAAGCTTTCTTT.

This chain connects TRBV6-2 or TRBV6-3 to TRBJ2-3; weak D call: TRBD1 (5 bases). The V end was cut by 2 bases, the J end by 3 bases, with 9 bases between. CDR3 length equals 14 residues. In germline, CDR1 is MNHEY, CDR2 SVGEGT. CDR3 protein: CASSYRKGTDTQYF. The CDR3, as DNA: TGTGCCAGCAGTTACAGAAAGGGGACAGATACGCAGTATTTT.

The chain couples TRBV6-5 to TRBJ2-3, with TRBD2 matching over 14 bases. This CDR3 is built from 16 residues. Trimming took 4 bases from V and 6 from J; bases not matched to a gene: 6. Germline lookup yields CDR1 MNHEY and CDR2 SVGAGI. This CDR3 reads CASSLTSGGAIDTQYF. The CDR3 DNA reads TGTGCCAGCAGTTTGACTAGCGGGGGGGCTATTGATACGCAGTATTTT.

The chain employs TRBV20-1 and TRBJ2-3; D is ambiguous. The CDR3 totals 11 residues. From germline, CDR1 is DFQATT and CDR2 SNEGSKA (reference sequence). This CDR3 reads CNVVSTDTQYF. CDR3 DNA: TGCAACGTAGTGAGCACAGATACGCAGTATTTT.

V usage is TRBV5-1 and J usage is TRBJ2-5; either TRBD1 or TRBD2 may supply D (5 bases each). The germline CDR1 and CDR2 sequences are SGHRS and YFSETQ. The CDR3 covers 13 residues. Trimming removed 5 bases from V and 6 bases from J, with 14 bases in between. The CDR3 sequence is CASRGTGPKTQYF. DNA for the CDR3: TGCGCCAGCAGAGGGACGGGCCCCAAGACCCAGTACTTC.

The CDR3 bases are TGCGCCAGCAGCGGCGTGGGTGACCCTGAAGCTTTCTTT. This translates into CASSGVGDPEAFF. The chain joins TRBV4-1 to TRBJ1-1, with D unclear. V shed 5 bases and J shed 6 bases, with 13 bases lying between them. The CDR3 is 13 residues long. CDR1 MGHRA and CDR2 YSYEKL come from the germline V gene.

V and J are TRBV6-2 or TRBV6-3 and TRBJ2-6; the D gene is possibly TRBD2 (5 bases). V shed 7 bases and J shed 0 bases, with 13 bases lying between them. The CDR3 has 16 residues. Germline-derived CDR1 and CDR2 are MNHEY and SVGEGT. CDR3 region: CASIKSGSSGANVLTF. The CDR3, as DNA: TGTGCCAGCATCAAAAGTGGGAGCTCTGGGGCCAACGTCCTGACTTTC.

The CDR3 here is CSVERTGGETQYF. CDR3 nucleotide sequence: TGCAGCGTTGAAAGGACAGGAGGGGAGACCCAGTACTTC. This chain joins TRBV29-1 and TRBJ2-5; the D gene is possibly TRBD1 (7 bases). The V gene lost 2 bases and the J gene lost 5 bases, with 12 bases spanning the gap. CDR3 length: 13 residues. Germline V gene data show CDR1 as SQVTM and CDR2 as ANQGSEA.

The chain has TRBV29-1 and TRBJ2-1; D perhaps matches TRBD1 (6 bases). V gave up 1 base and J gave up 7 bases, with 14 bases separating them. This CDR3 is built from 14 residues. Looked up from germline, CDR1 is SQVTM and CDR2 is ANQGSEA. This CDR3 is CSVEVNRDGNEQFF. In nucleotides, the CDR3 is TGCAGCGTTGAAGTGAACAGGGACGGTAATGAGCAGTTCTTC.

This clonotype was picked up a small number of times. The rearrangement links TRBV30 to TRBJ1-5, with TRBD1 matching over 12 bases. J gave up 5 bases and V 2 bases, and 4 bases lay outside the gene matches. Looked up from germline, CDR1 is GTSNPN and CDR2 is SVGIG (reference sequence). The CDR3 loop spans 15 amino acids. In DNA form, the CDR3 reads TGTGCCTGGAGTCTCCGGGACAGGGGGCATCAGCCCCAGCATTTT. The encoded protein is CAWSLRDRGHQPQHF.

The chain recombines TRBV11-2 with TRBJ2-3, with D perhaps TRBD2 (6 bases). Germline loops: CDR1 SGHAT, CDR2 FQNNGV. The CDR3 is made up of 15 amino acids. V lost 5 bases, J lost 6 bases, and 18 bases lay in between. The CDR3 sequence: CASSQSAGFLDTQYF. As DNA, the CDR3 is TGTGCCAGCAGCCAAAGTGCGGGGTTTCTTGATACGCAGTATTTT.

This clonotype turned up a few times. The genes are TRBV25-1 and TRBJ2-2; the match to TRBD1 covers 8 bases. The V segment lost 5 bases and the J segment 5 bases; nucleotides outside the gene matches: 4. Germline CDR1 and CDR2: MGHDK and SYGVNS. CDR3 size: 14 residues. The CDR3 region is CASSRRGRTGELFF. Here the CDR3 DNA reads TGTGCCAGCAGTCGCAGGGGGCGGACCGGGGAGCTGTTTTTT.

This clonotype appeared many times. The chain employs TRBV28 and TRBJ1-1; 7 bases align to TRBD1. V shed 6 bases and J 4 bases; nucleotides not matched to a gene: 8. Germline lookup yields CDR1 MDHEN and CDR2 SYDVKM. The CDR3 covers 14 residues. The CDR3 bases are TGTGCCAGCAGAAGGGGGCTGGGGGCCACTGAAGCTTTCTTT. Its translation is CASRRGLGATEAFF.

The chain links TRBV27 to TRBJ2-5; D perhaps matches TRBD1 (5 bases). This CDR3 is 14 amino acids long. V dropped 6 bases and J dropped 2 bases, with 13 bases sitting between them. Germline V gene data show CDR1 as MNHEY and CDR2 as SMNVEV (reference sequence). CDR3 loop: CASSPGLLQETQYF. CDR3 DNA: TGTGCCAGCAGCCCAGGGCTCCTACAAGAGACCCAGTACTTC.

This clonotype appeared many times. The J gene is TRBJ2-4, the V gene TRBV7-9; perhaps TRBD1 as D (6 bases). CDR3 length: 16 amino acids. The germline V and J ends were trimmed by 5 bases and 1 base, with 15 bases remaining between them. Germline lookup yields CDR1 SEHNR and CDR2 FQNEAQ (reference sequence). The CDR3 DNA is TGTGCCAGCAGCCCGAGAGGGGGTCTCGCCAAAAACATTCAGTACTTC. Amino acid sequence: CASSPRGGLAKNIQYF.

This clonotype turned up a few times. The chain joins TRBV7-2 to TRBJ2-6; D perhaps matches TRBD1 (6 bases). The CDR3 length is 16 residues. Trimming took off 4 bases at V and 0 bases at J, with 10 bases between the two ends. Germline V gene data show CDR1 as SGHTA and CDR2 as FQGNSA. The CDR3 here is CASSSKTGSGANVLTF. DNA for the CDR3: TGTGCCAGCAGCTCGAAGACAGGCTCTGGGGCCAACGTCCTGACTTTC.

Written as DNA, the CDR3 is TGTGCCAGCAGCCCTCGTAGCGGGAGCGGCGGCGAGCAGTACTTC. Residues: CASSPRSGSGGEQYF. V is TRBV11-2 and J is TRBJ2-7; 9 positions match TRBD2. CDR1 and CDR2 (germline): SGHAT, FQNNGV. The trim removed 5 bases at V and 6 bases at J, leaving 11 bases unmatched. The CDR3 loop spans 15 amino acids.

In this sample, this clonotype turned up a few times. The chain joins TRBV7-9 to TRBJ2-6, with 8 bases lining up with TRBD1. Germline loops: CDR1 SEHNR, CDR2 FQNEAQ (reference sequence). The CDR3 extends over 17 amino acids. The J segment lost 2 bases and the V segment lost 5 bases, leaving 8 bases of the junction unmatched. The DNA for the CDR3 is TGTGCCAGCAGCCCCGACAGGGGTTTGGCTGGGGCCAACGTCCTGACTTTC. This codes for CASSPDRGLAGANVLTF.